A selection of T cell receptor beta chains follows, all from one sample in a study of cytomegalovirus exposure and HLA in healthy donors. Sequenced by immunoSEQ multiplex PCR; TCRdb stores in-frame clones only, minus some. The sample has about 130,000 clones, around three quarters seen once. Sequencing used PBMCs. The receptors were sampled from a woman aged 45-65 years in good health and CMV-seronegative. CDR3s include the opening cysteine and the closing phenylalanine or tryptophan. A D gene is named only where the DNA matches it firmly. Rows may omit the clone size; those that give it use once, few, many or a size class.

TRBJ2-5 once 15 TRBV6-5 TRBD2 TGTGCCAGCAGTTACTCGGGACTAACCCAAGAGACCCAGTACTTC CASSYSGLTQETQYF
TRBJ2-7 NA 15 TRBV28 TRBD1 TGTGCCAGCACCACACCGACAGGGGTTGGCTACGAGCAGTACTTC CASTTPTGVGYEQYF
TRBJ1-3 NA 12 TRBV9 NA TGTGCCAGCAGCGTAGTGGGCGACACCATATATTTT CASSVVGDTIYF
TRBJ1-1 NA 12 TRBV6-5 TRBD1 TGTGCCAGCAGTTATGGGACAGGGAAAGCTTTCTTT CASSYGTGKAFF
TRBJ1-2 NA 13 TRBV4-2 NA TGTGCCAGCAGCCCGACACCAGGGGATGGCTACACCTTC CASSPTPGDGYTF
TRBJ2-2 NA 17 TRBV5-4 NA TGTGCCAGCAGCTTGGCTTTCGGAGCGGGTGGGACCGGGGAGCTGTTTTTT CASSLAFGAGGTGELFF
TRBJ2-3 NA 14 TRBV7-9 TRBD2 TGTTCCAGCAGCCCTTCAGGCGGGAGCGATACGCAGTATTTT CSSSPSGGSDTQYF
TRBJ1-4 NA 15 TRBV6-5 NA TGTGCCAGCAGTTACTCGGAGGCAACTAATGAAAAACTGTTTTTT CASSYSEATNEKLFF
TRBJ2-2 few 16 TRBV7-2 TRBD2 TGTGCCAGCAGCTTTAGAGCGGGAGGATACACCGGGGAGCTGTTTTTT CASSFRAGGYTGELFF
TRBJ2-5 NA 13 TRBV10-3 TRBD1 TGTGCCATCAGTGAAGGGGGCCGGGAGACCCAGTACTTC CAISEGGRETQYF
TRBJ2-1 NA 13 TRBV29-1 TRBD2 TGCAGCATCAAGTGGACTAGCGGCAATGAGCAGTTCTTC CSIKWTSGNEQFF
TRBJ1-1 NA 14 TRBV5-4 NA TGTGCCAGCAGCCCCGGAGGGACGGCATATGAAGCTTTCTTT CASSPGGTAYEAFF
TRBJ2-7 NA 12 TRBV21-1 NA TGTGCCAGCAGCCCCCCGAGGAACGAGCAGTACTTC CASSPPRNEQYF
TRBJ2-7 NA 15 TRBV7-2 TRBD1 TGTGCCAGCAGCCTGAGCGGGACAGGGACCTACGAGCAGTACTTC CASSLSGTGTYEQYF
TRBJ1-2 NA 14 TRBV9 TRBD1 TGTGCCAGCAGCCGAAGACAGGGACACTATGGCTACACCTTC CASSRRQGHYGYTF
TRBJ2-1 NA 13 TRBV19 NA TGTGCCACCGGGACATTCTCCTACAATGAGCAGTTCTTC CATGTFSYNEQFF
TRBJ2-1 once 14 TRBV25-1 NA TGTGCCAGCAGTGGATACCCCGCCTACAATGAGCAGTTCTTC CASSGYPAYNEQFF
TRBJ2-7 NA 13 TRBV6-6 NA TGTGCCAGCAGCCTCGACAGAGGCTACGAGCAGTACTTC CASSLDRGYEQYF
TRBJ2-3 NA 17 TRBV15 TRBD1 TGTGCCACCAGCAGAGATCTCGGGACAGGGAACACAGATACGCAGTATTTT CATSRDLGTGNTDTQYF
TRBJ2-3 NA 16 TRBV28 NA TGTGCCAGCAGCTTCAGGCTCACAGCTAGCACAGATACGCAGTATTTT CASSFRLTASTDTQYF
TRBJ1-2 NA 13 TRBV5-5 NA TGTGCCAGCAGCCCGGACGGGATCTATGGCTACACCTTC CASSPDGIYGYTF
TRBJ2-7 NA 15 TRBV7-3 NA TGTGCCAGCAACCGCCAGGGGTTGAGCTCCTACGAGCAGTACTTC CASNRQGLSSYEQYF
TRBJ2-7 NA 16 TRBV15 TRBD2 TGTGCCACCAGCAGTGGGTCGGCGGGAGGCCCCTACGAGCAGTACTTC CATSSGSAGGPYEQYF
TRBJ2-2 once 13 TRBV28 NA TGTGCCAGCATCGTGGGGCGCGTCGGGGAGCTGTTTTTT CASIVGRVGELFF
TRBJ2-7 NA 14 TRBV28 NA TGTGCCAGCAGTTTAGGACAGCACTCCTACGAGCAGTACTTC CASSLGQHSYEQYF
TRBJ2-4 NA 16 TRBV5-4 TRBD2 TGTGCCAGCAGCCTAGCGGGAGGGCCCCTTGATTCCATTCAGTACTTC CASSLAGGPLDSIQYF
TRBJ2-7 once 15 TRBV6-1 TRBD1 TGTGCCAGCAGTGACCCGGGACAGGCCACCTACGAGCAGTACTTC CASSDPGQATYEQYF
TRBJ2-7 NA 14 TRBV25-1 TRBD2 TGTGCCAGCAGTTTGTTTACCCGGGGGGGCGAGCAGTACTTC CASSLFTRGGEQYF
TRBJ2-7 NA 15 TRBV14 NA TGTGCCAGCAGCCAAGAAACAGGGGGGGCCTACGAGCAGTACTTC CASSQETGGAYEQYF
TRBJ2-6 NA 12 TRBV10-3 NA TGTGCCATCAGTGAGTCAGGGGCCCTGCTGACTTTC CAISESGALLTF
TRBJ1-1 many 10 TRBV5-6 NA TGTGCCAGCAGCCGCGGCTCCGCTTTCTTT CASSRGSAFF
TRBJ2-1 once 14 TRBV11-2 TRBD2 TGTGCCAGCAGCCCTAGCGGGCCATACAATGAGCAGTTCTTC CASSPSGPYNEQFF
TRBJ1-1 NA 16 TRBV5-4 NA TGTGCCAGCAGCTCACATTACAGGGATTTGGACACTGAAGCTTTCTTT CASSSHYRDLDTEAFF
TRBJ2-1 NA 15 TRBV19 TRBD2 TGTGCCAGTAGTACCTCCCGACTAGCTGTCAATGAGCAGTTCTTC CASSTSRLAVNEQFF
TRBJ2-3 NA 15 TRBV27 NA TGTGCCAGCAGTCCCCCTCAGGCCCTTTTAGATACGCAGTATTTT CASSPPQALLDTQYF
TRBJ2-3 NA 15 TRBV9 NA TGTGCCAGCAGCGTCGTGGGGGAGGTCGGAGATACGCAGTATTTT CASSVVGEVGDTQYF
TRBJ1-2 few 14 TRBV19 TRBD1 TGTGCCAGTAGCCAAGAAGACAGGGTCAGCGGCTACACCTTC CASSQEDRVSGYTF
TRBJ2-2 few 14 TRBV2 TRBD1 TGTGCCAGCAGTGATGACAGGGACGGCGGGGAGCTGTTTTTT CASSDDRDGGELFF
TRBJ1-5 NA 15 TRBV30 NA TGTGCCTGGAGTTTGAAGGTACAGGACAATCAGCCCCAGCATTTT CAWSLKVQDNQPQHF
TRBJ2-2 NA 13 TRBV29-1 TRBD2 TGCAGCGTTGATGCTAGCGGGACCGGGGAGCTGTTTTTT CSVDASGTGELFF
TRBJ2-5 NA 14 TRBV27 NA TGTGCCAGCAGTTCGCAACAGGGCGCGGAGACCCAGTACTTC CASSSQQGAETQYF
TRBJ2-7 NA 15 TRBV28 NA TGTGCCAGCAGTTTAGTTGGAACGAGGGCCTACGAGCAGTACTTC CASSLVGTRAYEQYF
TRBJ2-7 NA 12 TRBV2 NA TGTGCCAGCGAGAGACAGTCCTACGAGCAGTACTTC CASERQSYEQYF
TRBJ1-4 once 15 TRBV7-9 NA TGTGCCAGCAGCCCAAATCAGGGTATAAATGAAAAACTGTTTTTT CASSPNQGINEKLFF
TRBJ2-1 NA 12 TRBV7-2 NA TGTGCCAGCAGCTTAGCGGGGGGTGAGCAGTTCTTC CASSLAGGEQFF
TRBJ1-5 NA 17 TRBV7-2 NA TGTGCCAGCAGCTTAGGTGGAGCAGCGTGGAGCAATCAGCCCCAGCATTTT CASSLGGAAWSNQPQHF
TRBJ1-2 NA 16 TRBV2 NA TGTGCCAGCAGTTCATCCGGGACAATCATTTCGGATGGCTACACCTTC CASSSSGTIISDGYTF
TRBJ2-7 NA 13 TRBV25-1 NA TGTGCCAGCAGTGATATGGTGCGGTACGAGCAGTACTTC CASSDMVRYEQYF
TRBJ2-5 once 15 TRBV6-1 NA TGTGCCAGCACCTTCACCCTGGGGGGAGGAGAGACCCAGTACTTC CASTFTLGGGETQYF
TRBJ1-1 NA 15 TRBV27 TRBD1 TGTGCCAGCAGTTTATCAGGACAGGTGAACACTGAAGCTTTCTTT CASSLSGQVNTEAFF
TRBJ1-5 NA 12 TRBV19 NA TGTGCCAGTACCACACGCAATCAGCCCCAGCATTTT CASTTRNQPQHF
TRBJ1-2 NA 15 TRBV5-1 TRBD1 TGCGCCAGCAGCTATGCCGGGACAGCAAACTATGGCTACACCTTC CASSYAGTANYGYTF
TRBJ1-1 NA 15 TRBV7-9 TRBD1 TGTGCCAGCAGCCCCCTAGGGGGCGATTACACTGAAGCTTTCTTT CASSPLGGDYTEAFF
TRBJ1-5 NA 15 TRBV6-1 TRBD1 TGTGCCAGCAGTCAGGGACAGGGGGCGGGTCAGCCCCAGCATTTT CASSQGQGAGQPQHF
TRBJ2-7 once 16 TRBV7-2 NA TGTGCCAGCAGCTTAGTCGGGGGAATTACGGCCTACGAGCAGTACTTC CASSLVGGITAYEQYF